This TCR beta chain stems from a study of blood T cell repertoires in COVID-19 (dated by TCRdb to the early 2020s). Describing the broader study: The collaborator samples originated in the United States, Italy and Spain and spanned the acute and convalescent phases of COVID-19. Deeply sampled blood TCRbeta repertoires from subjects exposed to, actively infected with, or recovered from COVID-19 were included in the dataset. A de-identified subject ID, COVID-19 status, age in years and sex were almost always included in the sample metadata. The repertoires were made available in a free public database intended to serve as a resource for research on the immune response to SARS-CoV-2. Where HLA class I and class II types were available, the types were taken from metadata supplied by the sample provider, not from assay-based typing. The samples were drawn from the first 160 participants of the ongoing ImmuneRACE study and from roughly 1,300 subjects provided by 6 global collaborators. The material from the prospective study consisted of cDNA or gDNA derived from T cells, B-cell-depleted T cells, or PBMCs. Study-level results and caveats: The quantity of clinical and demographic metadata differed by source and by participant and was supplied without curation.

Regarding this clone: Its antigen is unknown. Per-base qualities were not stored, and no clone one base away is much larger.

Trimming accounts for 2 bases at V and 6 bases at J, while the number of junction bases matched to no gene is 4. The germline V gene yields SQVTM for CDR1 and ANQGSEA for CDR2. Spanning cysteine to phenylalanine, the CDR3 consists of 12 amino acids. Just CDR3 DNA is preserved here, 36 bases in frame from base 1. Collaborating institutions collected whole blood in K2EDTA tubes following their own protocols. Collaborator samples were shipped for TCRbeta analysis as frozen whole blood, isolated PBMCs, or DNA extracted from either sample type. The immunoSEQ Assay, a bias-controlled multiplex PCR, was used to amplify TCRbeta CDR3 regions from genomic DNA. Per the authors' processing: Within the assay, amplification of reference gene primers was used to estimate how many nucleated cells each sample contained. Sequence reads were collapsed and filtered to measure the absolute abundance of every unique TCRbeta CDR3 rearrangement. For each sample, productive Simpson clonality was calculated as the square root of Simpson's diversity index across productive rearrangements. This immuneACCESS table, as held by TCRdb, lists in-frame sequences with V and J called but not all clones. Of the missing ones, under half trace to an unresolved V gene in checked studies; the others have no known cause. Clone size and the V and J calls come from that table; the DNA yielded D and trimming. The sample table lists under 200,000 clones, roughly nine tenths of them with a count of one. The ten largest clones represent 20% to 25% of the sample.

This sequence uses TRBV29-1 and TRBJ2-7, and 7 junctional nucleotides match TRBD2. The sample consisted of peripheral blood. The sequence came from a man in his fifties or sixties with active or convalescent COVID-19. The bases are TGCAGCGTTGAAACCGGGGGGTCCGAGCAGTACTTC. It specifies CSVETGGSEQYF.